The 22 T cell receptor beta chains reported below all come from one sample, sequenced in a study of human T cells and chemical hapten exposure. Time point denoted: pre-sensitization, week 0. Treatment specified: therapeutic diphenylcyclopropenone sensitization with weekly scalp DPC. Each CDR3 protein is one row after TCRdb ran MiXCR on the RACE reads. The table lists some 200,000 distinct CDR3 sequences, roughly 30% of them singletons. The source was whole blood, collected in connection with sensitization to the hapten diphenylcyclopropenone (DPC). Receptor source: a young woman with alopecia areata. Some clones in this sample may be carry-over from other donors' samples.

This clonotype has only a few counts. The junction departs from the called germline gene at one end, perhaps through a read error. The rearrangement uses TRBV6-5 and TRBJ1-1; D not resolved. In germline, CDR1 is MNHEY, CDR2 SVGAGI. The CDR3 covers 14 residues. The CDR3, as DNA: TGTGCCACCAGTTCTCCCAGCATGAACACTGAAGCTTTCTTT. As protein: CATSSPSMNTEAFF.

The V and J genes are TRBV6-2 or TRBV6-3 and TRBJ2-7; D remains unclear. V shed 6 bases and J shed 3 bases, with 21 bases lying between them. From germline, CDR1 is MNHEY and CDR2 SVGEGT. The CDR3 totals 16 residues. CDR3 in DNA: TGTGCCAGCAGAGAGCTCGGACGGCTTTCCTTCTACGAGCAGTACTTC. Its protein is CASRELGRLSFYEQYF.

The chain couples TRBV10-3 to TRBJ2-1, with TRBD1 matching over 9 bases. Trimming at V came to 7 bases and at J to 4 bases, leaving 5 bases not matched to a gene. The CDR3 has 14 residues. The germline CDR1 and CDR2 sequences are ENHRY and SYGVKD. CDR3 DNA sequence: TGTGCCATCAAGCCGGGACAGGGATACAATGAGCAGTTCTTC. As protein: CAIKPGQGYNEQFF.

This clonotype was seen repeatedly, ten times or more. V is TRBV28 and J is TRBJ2-2; TRBD2 matches at 8 bases. The CDR3 extends over 15 amino acids. Trimming cost V 7 bases and J 7 bases; bases outside gene matches: 11. Germline V gene data show CDR1 as MDHEN and CDR2 as SYDVKM. For the CDR3, the DNA is TGTGCCAGCAACGTAGCGCTAGCGGGTGGCGGGGAGCTGTTTTTT. Translation gives CASNVALAGGGELFF. Supplemented by reference TRBV28 and TRBJ2-2, the full variable domain reads DVKVTQSSRYLVKRTGEKVFLECVQDMDHENMFWYRQDPGLGLRLIYFSYDVKMKEKGDIPEGYSVSREKKERFSLILESASTNQTSMYLCASNVALAGGGELFFGEGSRLTVL.

This clonotype was seen more than once but under ten times. The chain couples TRBV2 to TRBJ2-7; 8 bases are a match to TRBD1. From germline, CDR1 is SNHLY and CDR2 FYNNEI. The CDR3 is 14 amino acids. V lost 5 bases, J lost 3 bases, and 6 bases stayed unmatched. CDR3 DNA: TGTGCCAGCAGTCGGGACAGGTCGGACTACGAGCAGTACTTC. Translation gives CASSRDRSDYEQYF.

The J gene is TRBJ2-1, the V gene TRBV29-1; D tentatively fits TRBD1 or TRBD2 (5 bases each). V lost 6 bases, J lost 8 bases, and 26 bases lay in between. The CDR3 consists of 16 residues. Per germline, CDR1 SQVTM and CDR2 ANQGSEA. The CDR3 sequence is CSVDGLSGPNIDEQFF. In nucleotides, the CDR3 is TGCAGCGTCGATGGTCTCTCGGGACCGAACATCGATGAGCAGTTCTTC.

This clonotype showed up just a few times. The chain recombines TRBV28 with TRBJ2-1; the D gene is possibly TRBD1 (5 bases). The germline CDR1 and CDR2 sequences are MDHEN and SYDVKM. The CDR3 has 15 amino acids. V was trimmed by 6 bases and J by 0 bases, leaving 12 bases between them. The CDR3 region is CASSKDTSSYNEQFF. The CDR3 coding sequence is TGTGCCAGCAGCAAGGACACGAGCTCCTACAATGAGCAGTTCTTC.

The chain is built from TRBV3-1 and TRBJ1-1; 9 bases match TRBD1. This CDR3 spans 13 amino acids. V dropped 5 bases and J dropped 6; count of bases not matched to a gene: 4. Looked up from germline, CDR1 is LGHDT and CDR2 is YNNKEL (reference sequence). In DNA, the CDR3 is TGTGCCAGCAGCGGGACAGGGACGTCTGAAGCTTTCTTT. It yields the protein CASSGTGTSEAFF.

This clonotype was seen more than once but under ten times. The chain's CDR3 is CSVVRRTLTHEQFF. The DNA of the CDR3 is TGCAGCGTTGTTCGGCGCACTTTGACCCATGAGCAGTTCTTC. This sequence joins TRBV29-1 and TRBJ2-1; D gene unclear. The germline V and J ends were trimmed by 4 bases and 8 bases, with 18 bases remaining between them. The V gene's germline CDR1 is SQVTM and CDR2 ANQGSEA. The CDR3 runs 14 residues.

In this sample, this clonotype turned up a few times. This chain uses TRBV7-3 with TRBJ2-3; TRBD2 matches 7 bases. CDR3 length: 14 residues. Germline CDR1 and CDR2: SGHTA and FQGTGA. After removal of 8 bases from V and 5 bases from J, the junction contained 10 bases not matched to a gene. The CDR3 DNA reads TGTGCCAGCTCCCGGGGGGTCGGGTTAGATACGCAGTATTTT. Translation: CASSRGVGLDTQYF. The entire variable domain, with the rest obtained from reference TRBV7-3 and TRBJ2-3, is as follows: GAGVSQTPSNKVTEKGKYVELRCDPISGHTALYWYRQSLGQGPEFLIYFQGTGAADDSGLPNDRFFAVRPEGSVSTLKIQRTERGDSAVYLCASSRGVGLDTQYFGPGTRLTVL.

In its sample, this clonotype was seen a few times. V gene TRBV28 combines with J gene TRBJ1-5; maybe TRBD1 (6 bases). This CDR3 spans 15 amino acids. The V end lost 3 bases, the J end lost 6 bases, and 15 bases lay between the germline ends. Germline V gene lookup returns CDR1 MDHEN and CDR2 SYDVKM. The CDR3 coding sequence is TGTGCCAGCAGTTTCTTACAGGGAGATAGTCAGCCCCAGCATTTT. Its translation: CASSFLQGDSQPQHF. The full variable domain, its missing parts supplied by reference TRBV28 and TRBJ1-5, is DVKVTQSSRYLVKRTGEKVFLECVQDMDHENMFWYRQDPGLGLRLIYFSYDVKMKEKGDIPEGYSVSREKKERFSLILESASTNQTSMYLCASSFLQGDSQPQHFGDGTRLSIL.

The table lists this clonotype with a few counts. The CDR3 DNA sequence: TGTGCCAGCAGCTTAAGTGCGGGAGTGAACACTGAAGCTTTCTTT. It translates to CASSLSAGVNTEAFF. The chain is built from TRBV7-2 and TRBJ1-1; D remains ambiguous. CDR3 length: 15 amino acids. V lost 2 bases and J lost 0, with 10 bases in between. Per germline, CDR1 SGHTA and CDR2 FQGNSA.

The chain is built from TRBV4-1 and TRBJ2-1; D might be TRBD2 (5 bases). The V and J ends lost 0 bases and 0 bases respectively, with 12 bases between them. CDR1 and CDR2 from the germline V gene are MGHRA and YSYEKL. The CDR3 runs 17 residues. CDR3 DNA sequence: TGCGCCAGCAGCCAAGATGGTTCCGGGGTCTCCTACAATGAGCAGTTCTTC. Translating gives CASSQDGSGVSYNEQFF.

This sequence joins TRBV2 and TRBJ2-7, with 8 bases that match TRBD1. The CDR3 is 13 residues long. The ends lost 4 bases at V and 2 bases at J; junction bases unmatched: 1. The germline gives CDR1 SNHLY, CDR2 FYNNEI. CDR3: CASSGGQAYEQYF. The CDR3 nucleotides read TGTGCCAGCAGTGGGGGACAGGCCTACGAGCAGTACTTC.

V is TRBV20-1 and J is TRBJ2-7; 13 nucleotides agree with TRBD2. V dropped 6 bases and J dropped 4; count of bases not matched to a gene: 3. CDR3 length equals 13 residues. The germline V gene encodes CDR1 DFQATT and CDR2 SNEGSKA (reference sequence). CDR3 DNA: TGCAGTGCATGGACTAGCGGGGGATACGAGCAGTACTTC. This gives the protein CSAWTSGGYEQYF.

V is TRBV7-2 and J is TRBJ1-6, with D perhaps matching TRBD1 (5 bases). The germline V gene encodes CDR1 SGHTA and CDR2 FQGNSA. This CDR3 contains 15 residues. Deletions cut 1 base from V and 7 bases from J, with 11 bases between. CDR3 nucleotides: TGTGCCAGCAGCTTAGAGTGGGGGAACAATTCACCCCTCCACTTT. Protein product: CASSLEWGNNSPLHF.

The V gene is TRBV6-1, the J gene TRBJ2-7; 12 bases agree with TRBD2. This CDR3 comprises 17 residues. Germline V lookup: CDR1 MNHNS, CDR2 SASEGT. V was clipped by 7 bases and J by 5 bases; unmatched bases: 15. The CDR3 nucleotides read TGTGCCAGCACCCGAACTCCCCTCGGACTAGCGGGGAACGAGCAGTACTTC. Translation: CASTRTPLGLAGNEQYF.

The chain employs TRBV3-1 and TRBJ1-5; D call uncertain. V gave up 1 base and J gave up 4 bases, with 11 bases separating them. CDR3 size: 15 residues. Germline CDR1 and CDR2: LGHDT and YNNKEL (reference sequence). CDR3 in amino acids: CASSQGAGHNQPQHF. The DNA for the CDR3 is TGTGCCAGCAGCCAAGGAGCCGGGCATAATCAGCCCCAGCATTTT.

This chain links TRBV6-2 or TRBV6-3 with TRBJ2-1, with no clear D. The V and J ends lost 8 bases and 7 bases respectively, with 21 bases between them. The CDR3 consists of 15 residues. Germline CDR1 MNHEY, CDR2 SVGEGT. The chain's CDR3 is CASRPVPVGWNEQFF. Written as DNA, the CDR3 is TGTGCCAGCCGACCGGTTCCAGTGGGATGGAATGAGCAGTTCTTC.

The V and J genes are TRBV5-4 and TRBJ2-3, with 11 bases fitting TRBD1. Germline V gives CDR1 SGHNT, CDR2 YYREEE (reference sequence). The CDR3 has 17 amino acids. With 3 bases clipped from V and 8 bases from J, the junction kept 14 bases outside the gene matches. In DNA form, the CDR3 reads TGTGCCAGCAGCTCGGCGGGGACAGGGGGGTCAAGTAGTACGCAGTATTTT. It translates to CASSSAGTGGSSSTQYF.

This chain joins TRBV28 and TRBJ1-2, with D possibly being TRBD1 (5 bases). The germline gives CDR1 MDHEN, CDR2 SYDVKM. Trimming removed 6 bases from V and 5 bases from J, with 22 bases in between. CDR3 length equals 16 residues. The CDR3 here is CASRSPPGTEQYGYTF. In DNA form, the CDR3 reads TGTGCCAGCAGGTCCCCCCCCGGGACGGAACAATATGGCTACACCTTC.

This clonotype was observed at least ten times. J is TRBJ1-1 and V is TRBV18, with D uncertain. This CDR3 has 13 residues. V shed 6 bases and J shed 1 base, with 9 bases lying between them. Germline lookup yields CDR1 KGHSH and CDR2 LQKENI. In nucleotides, the CDR3 is TGTGCCAGCTCCTTTGGGGAGAACACTGAAGCTTTCTTT. This gives the protein CASSFGENTEAFF.